This T cell receptor beta chain is drawn from a study of blood T cell repertoires in COVID-19. Across the whole study: Both acute and convalescent COVID-19 samples were obtained from the United States, Italy and Spain. T cells, B-cell-depleted T cells, or PBMCs provided the cDNA or gDNA that served as material.

Methods used by the authors: Amplification from reference gene primers served as the basis for estimated nucleated cell counts. Only in-frame clones appear in the TCRdb table, and some are missing; sequencing was by immunoSEQ multiplex PCR. D and trimming come from the DNA, and the V and J calls and clone size come from that table. Of 250,000 to 300,000 clones in the sample, approximately 88% were seen once. Germline CDR1 reads MNHEY; CDR2 reads SVGAGI. V was clipped by 4 bases and J by 7 bases, with 5 bases between them. The CDR3 extends over 11 amino acids. The clonotype originates from a woman aged 25 to 39 with acute or convalescent COVID-19. The material sequenced was peripheral blood. The chain couples TRBV6-5 to TRBJ2-1; D possibly corresponds to TRBD2 (5 bases). The CDR3, as DNA: TGTGCCAGCAGTTCGGGGAATGAGCAGTTCTTC. This codes for CASSSGNEQFF.